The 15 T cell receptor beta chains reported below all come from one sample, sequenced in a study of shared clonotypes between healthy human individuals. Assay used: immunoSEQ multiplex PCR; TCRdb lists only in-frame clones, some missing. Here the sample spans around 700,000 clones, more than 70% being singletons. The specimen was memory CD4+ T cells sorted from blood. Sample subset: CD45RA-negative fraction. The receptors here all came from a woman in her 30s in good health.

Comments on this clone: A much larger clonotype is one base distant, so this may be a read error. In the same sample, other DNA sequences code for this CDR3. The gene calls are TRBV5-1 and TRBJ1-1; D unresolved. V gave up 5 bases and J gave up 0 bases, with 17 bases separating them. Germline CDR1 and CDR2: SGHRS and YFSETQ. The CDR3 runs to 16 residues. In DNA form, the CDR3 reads TGCGCCAGCAGTTTTCGGGGAGACGGGTTGAACACTGAAGCTTTCTTT. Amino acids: CASSFRGDGLNTEAFF.

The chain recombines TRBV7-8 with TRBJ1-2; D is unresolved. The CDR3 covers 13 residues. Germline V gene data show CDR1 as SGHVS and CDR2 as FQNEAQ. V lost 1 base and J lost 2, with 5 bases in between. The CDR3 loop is CASSLEANYGYTF. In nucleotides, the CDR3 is TGTGCCAGCAGCTTAGAGGCGAACTATGGCTACACCTTC.

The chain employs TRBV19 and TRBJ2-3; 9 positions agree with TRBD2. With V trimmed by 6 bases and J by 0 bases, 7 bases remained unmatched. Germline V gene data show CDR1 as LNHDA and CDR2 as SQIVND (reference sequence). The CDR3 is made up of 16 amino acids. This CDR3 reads CASRNRGTSSTDTQYF. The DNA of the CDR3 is TGTGCCAGTAGAAACCGGGGGACTAGCAGCACAGATACGCAGTATTTT. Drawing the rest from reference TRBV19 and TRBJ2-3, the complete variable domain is DGGITQSPKYLFRKEGQNVTLSCEQNLNHDAMYWYRQDPGQGLRLIYYSQIVNDFQKGDIAEGYSVSREKKESFPLTVTSAQKNPTAFYLCASRNRGTSSTDTQYFGPGTRLTVL.

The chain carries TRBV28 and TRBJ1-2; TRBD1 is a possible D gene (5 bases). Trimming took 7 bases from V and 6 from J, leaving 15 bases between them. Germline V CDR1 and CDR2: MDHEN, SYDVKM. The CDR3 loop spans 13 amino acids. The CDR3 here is CASTDLSTDGYTF. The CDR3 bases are TGTGCCAGCACCGACCTATCGACAGATGGCTACACCTTC.

The CDR3 DNA reads TGTGCCATCCGGGACACCAATTCGAACACTGAAGCTTTCTTT. Its translation: CAIRDTNSNTEAFF. This rearrangement joins TRBV10-3 to TRBJ1-1; possible D gene TRBD1, 6 bases. The CDR3 length is 14 residues. The germline CDR1 and CDR2 sequences are ENHRY and SYGVKD. V was trimmed by 8 bases and J by 1 base, leaving 14 bases between them.

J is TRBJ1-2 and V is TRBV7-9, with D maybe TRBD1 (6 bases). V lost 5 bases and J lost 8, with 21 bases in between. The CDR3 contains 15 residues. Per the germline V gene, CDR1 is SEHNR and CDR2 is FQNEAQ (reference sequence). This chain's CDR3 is CASSPGLTGFRGYTF. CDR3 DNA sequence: TGTGCCAGCAGCCCCGGGTTAACAGGGTTCCGGGGCTACACCTTC. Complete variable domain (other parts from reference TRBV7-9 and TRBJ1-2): DTGVSQNPRHKITKRGQNVTFRCDPISEHNRLYWYRQTLGQGPEFLTYFQNEAQLEKSRLLSDRFSAERPKGSFSTLEIQRTEQGDSAMYLCASSPGLTGFRGYTFGSGTRLTVV.

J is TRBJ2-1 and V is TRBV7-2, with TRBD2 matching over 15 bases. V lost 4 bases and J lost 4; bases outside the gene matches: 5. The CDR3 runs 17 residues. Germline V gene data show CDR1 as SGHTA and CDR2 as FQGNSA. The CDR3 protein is CASSSGLAGGLYNEQFF. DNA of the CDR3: TGTGCCAGCAGCTCAGGACTAGCGGGAGGGCTATACAATGAGCAGTTCTTC.

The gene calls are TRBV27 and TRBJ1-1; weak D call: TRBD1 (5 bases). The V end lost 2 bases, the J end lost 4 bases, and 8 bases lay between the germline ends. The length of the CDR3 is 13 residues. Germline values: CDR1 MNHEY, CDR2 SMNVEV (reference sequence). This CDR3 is CASSLRGVTEAFF. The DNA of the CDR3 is TGTGCCAGCAGTTTACGGGGGGTCACTGAAGCTTTCTTT.

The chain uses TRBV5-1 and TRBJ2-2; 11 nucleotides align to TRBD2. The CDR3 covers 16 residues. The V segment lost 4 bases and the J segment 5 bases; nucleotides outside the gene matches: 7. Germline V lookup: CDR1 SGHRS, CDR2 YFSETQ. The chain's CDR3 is CASSTGLAAYTGELFF. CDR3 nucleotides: TGCGCCAGCAGCACGGGACTAGCGGCTTATACCGGGGAGCTGTTTTTT.

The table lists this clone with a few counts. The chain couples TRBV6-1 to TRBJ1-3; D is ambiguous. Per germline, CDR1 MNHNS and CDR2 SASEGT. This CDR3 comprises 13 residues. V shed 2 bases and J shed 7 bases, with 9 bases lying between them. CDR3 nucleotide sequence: TGTGCCAGCAGTGAATGGGAGTTGAACACCATATATTTT. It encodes CASSEWELNTIYF.

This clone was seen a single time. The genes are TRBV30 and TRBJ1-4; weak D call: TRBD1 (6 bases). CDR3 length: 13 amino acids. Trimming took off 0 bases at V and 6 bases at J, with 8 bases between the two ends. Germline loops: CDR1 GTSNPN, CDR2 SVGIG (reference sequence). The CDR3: CAWSVGGHEKLFF. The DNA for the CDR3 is TGTGCCTGGAGTGTTGGGGGCCATGAAAAACTGTTTTTT.

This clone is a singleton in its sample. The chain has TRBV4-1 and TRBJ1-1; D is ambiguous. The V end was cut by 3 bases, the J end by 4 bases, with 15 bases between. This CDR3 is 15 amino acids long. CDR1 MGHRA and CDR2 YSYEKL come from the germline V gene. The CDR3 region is CASSHALLTPTEAFF. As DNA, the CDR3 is TGCGCCAGCAGCCATGCTCTTCTAACCCCCACTGAAGCTTTCTTT.

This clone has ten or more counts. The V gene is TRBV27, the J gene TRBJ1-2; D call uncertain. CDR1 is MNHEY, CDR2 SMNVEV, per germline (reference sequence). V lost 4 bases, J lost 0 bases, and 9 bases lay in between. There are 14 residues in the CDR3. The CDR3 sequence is CASSSLRANYGYTF. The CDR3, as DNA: TGTGCCAGCAGTTCTCTCAGAGCTAACTATGGCTACACCTTC.

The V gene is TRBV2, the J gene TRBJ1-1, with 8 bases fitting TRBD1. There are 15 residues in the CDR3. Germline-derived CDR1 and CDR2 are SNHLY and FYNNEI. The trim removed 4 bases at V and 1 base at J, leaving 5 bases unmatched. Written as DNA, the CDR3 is TGTGCCAGCAGTGTCGACAGGGGAAAGAACACTGAAGCTTTCTTT. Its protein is CASSVDRGKNTEAFF.

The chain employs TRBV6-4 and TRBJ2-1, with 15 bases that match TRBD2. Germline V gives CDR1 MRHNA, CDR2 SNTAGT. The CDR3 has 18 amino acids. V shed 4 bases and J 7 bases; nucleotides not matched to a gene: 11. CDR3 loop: CASSVHFSGTSGRNEQFF. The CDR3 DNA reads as TGTGCCAGCAGTGTCCACTTTTCCGGGACTAGCGGGAGGAATGAGCAGTTCTTC.